This T cell receptor beta chain was identified during a study of T-cell memory formation after mild COVID-19. This CDR3 is 14 amino acids long. The germline gives CDR1 SGHRS, CDR2 YFSETQ. V was clipped by 0 bases and J by 1 base, with 8 bases between them. In this sample, this clonotype turned up many times. In TCRdb, the 5' RACE reads were re-called with MiXCR into one record per CDR3 protein. Among some 160,000 distinct CDR3 sequences listed, roughly 28% were seen once. The TCR sequence derives from an adult woman who had mild COVID-19 (a few samples of this study predate the infection). Cell type and time point are not known. V usage is TRBV5-1 and J usage is TRBJ2-7; D remains ambiguous. The sequenced sample consisted of PBMCs or a T cell subset sorted from them (not recorded which). CDR3 loop: CASSLEPESYEQYF. The DNA for the CDR3 is TGCGCCAGCAGCTTGGAGCCGGAGTCCTACGAGCAGTACTTC.